These T cell receptor beta chains were read from a single sample in a study of neurological immune-mediated disorders. MiXCR, applied by TCRdb to the 5' RACE reads, yields one record per CDR3 protein. The table has around 18,000 distinct CDR3 sequences, approximately 21% seen once. Sequencing input: PBMCs. These receptor sequences come from a man aged 45 to 65 in good health. CDR3s include the opening cysteine and the closing phenylalanine or tryptophan. Fields, in order: J gene, clone size, D gene, V gene, CDR3 DNA, CDR3 protein. The D gene is left open where the match is weak. Where a row states a size, it is once, few, many or the class of an expanded clone; other rows omit it.

>TRBJ1-1|medium-sized|.|TRBV11-2
TGTGCCAGCAGCTTAGGGAGTGGTGGCAGGGATCTTACTGAAGCTTTCTTT
CASSLGSGGRDLTEAFF
>TRBJ1-1|many|.|TRBV7-9
TGTGCCAGCAGCTTAGTGCACAGGCTGCAGGCTGAAGCTTTCTTT
CASSLVHRLQAEAFF
>TRBJ2-2|.|.|TRBV12-3/TRBV12-4
TGTGCCCTTGGGCGCTCCTTACCCGGGGAGCTGTTTTTT
CALGRSLPGELFF
>TRBJ2-3|many|.|TRBV7-9
TGTGCCAGCAGCCTAAGCTCAGATACGCAGTATTTT
CASSLSSDTQYF
>TRBJ1-1|many|.|TRBV12-3/TRBV12-4
TGTGCCAGCACCCCCGGCGGCGCCAGGGGCTCCACTGAAGCTTTCTTT
CASTPGGARGSTEAFF
>TRBJ2-3|.|.|TRBV3-1
TGTGCCAGCAGCCAAGATACACAGAACACAGATACGCAGTATTTT
CASSQDTQNTDTQYF
>TRBJ1-1|many|.|TRBV6-5
TGTGCCAGCGTGGGCCTTGAAGCTTTCTTT
CASVGLEAFF
>TRBJ1-5|many|.|TRBV27
TGTGCCAGCAGTTTAGGGGCACGTAGGCAGCCCCAGCATTTT
CASSLGARRQPQHF
>TRBJ2-5|many|TRBD2|TRBV3-1
TGTGCCAGCAGCCTTAGCGGGAGTGGTGAGACCCAGTACTTC
CASSLSGSGETQYF
>TRBJ2-5|many|.|TRBV11-2
TGTGCCAGCAGCAACCTGAGGACTGGGTCGGCAGAGACCCAGTACTTC
CASSNLRTGSAETQYF
>TRBJ2-3|many|TRBD2|TRBV24-1
TGTGCCACCAGTGATGCCGGACTAGCGGGAGCTGATACGCAGTATTTT
CATSDAGLAGADTQYF
>TRBJ2-7|many|TRBD1|TRBV5-1
TGCGCCAGCATCCTTGGGCCGAACAGGGGGCCGAACTACGAGCAGTACTTC
CASILGPNRGPNYEQYF
>TRBJ2-5|medium-sized|.|TRBV7-6
TGTGCCAGCAACGACAGGCAAGAGACCCAGTACTTC
CASNDRQETQYF
>TRBJ2-2|.|.|TRBV7-3
TGTGCCAGCAGCCCCCACCCCGGGGAGCTGTTTTTT
CASSPHPGELFF
>TRBJ2-1|.|.|TRBV10-3
TGTGCCATCAGTGAGTCCAATGAGCAGTTCTTC
CAISESNEQFF
>TRBJ2-7|medium-sized|TRBD1|TRBV29-1
TGCAGCGTACGCAGGGGGCGCGGTTTCGCCGAGCAGTACTTC
CSVRRGRGFAEQYF
>TRBJ2-7|once|.|TRBV28
TGTGCCAGCAGCTTAGGCGGTGGGCACGAGCAGTACTTC
CASSLGGGHEQYF
>TRBJ2-5|many|TRBD2|TRBV27
TGTGCCAGCAGTTTAAATGGACTAGCTCCCCAAGAGACCCAGTACTTC
CASSLNGLAPQETQYF
>TRBJ2-3|.|.|TRBV20-1
TGCAGTGCTCGACCGGACACTAGCACAGATACGCAGTATTTT
CSARPDTSTDTQYF
>TRBJ2-4|.|.|TRBV7-2
TGTGCCAGCAGCTTAGAACAGGGTCAAAACATTCAGTACTTC
CASSLEQGQNIQYF
>TRBJ2-1|once|.|TRBV20-1
TGCAGTGCCCCTGGTCTAGGGTTATACAATGAGCAGTTCTTC
CSAPGLGLYNEQFF
>TRBJ2-3|many|.|TRBV29-1
TGCAGCGTGGCCCGCACAGATACGCAGTATTTT
CSVARTDTQYF
>TRBJ2-7|many|TRBD2|TRBV18
TGTGCCAGCTCAAGGACTAGGGGCTACGAGCAGTACTTC
CASSRTRGYEQYF
>TRBJ1-1|.|.|TRBV29-1
TGCAGCTATAGTTACGGGACGCCGTTCGAGGACACTGAAGCTTTCTTT
CSYSYGTPFEDTEAFF
>TRBJ2-7|.|.|TRBV5-6
TGTGCCAGCAGCCGGACAGCCTCCTACGAGCAGTACTTC
CASSRTASYEQYF
>TRBJ2-1|.|.|TRBV4-2
TGTGCCAGCAGCCAAGTAACCCCCCCAGGCAATGAGCAGTTCTTC
CASSQVTPPGNEQFF
>TRBJ2-1|many|TRBD2|TRBV7-9
TGTGCCAGCAGACCCCGGGGGGGAGTAGCGGGTTCCTACAATGAGCAGTTCTTC
CASRPRGGVAGSYNEQFF
>TRBJ2-3|many|TRBD2|TRBV7-2
TGTGCCAGCAGCTTAATTCCAGCGGGAGGCACAGATACGCAGTATTTT
CASSLIPAGGTDTQYF
>TRBJ2-7|many|TRBD1|TRBV7-2
TGTGCCAGCAGCCGACAGGGAAGCGAGCAGTACTTC
CASSRQGSEQYF
>TRBJ2-1|.|TRBD1|TRBV28
TGTGCCAGGAGGGACAGGGGGAGTGAGCAGTTCTTC
CARRDRGSEQFF
>TRBJ2-1|.|.|TRBV12-3/TRBV12-4
TGTGCCACCACCTTCGGGGAAAGCTCCTACAATGAGCAGTTCTTC
CATTFGESSYNEQFF
>TRBJ2-3|many|TRBD2|TRBV6-1
TGTGCCAGCAGTGGTTTTAGCGGGAGACCAGATACGCAGTATTTT
CASSGFSGRPDTQYF
>TRBJ2-5|many|TRBD1|TRBV15
TGTGCCACCAGCACCAACAGGGGGCAAGAGACCCAGTACTTC
CATSTNRGQETQYF
>TRBJ2-3|medium-sized|.|TRBV3-1
TGTGCCAGCAGCCAAACAGATACGCAGTATTTT
CASSQTDTQYF
>TRBJ2-1|many|.|TRBV5-1
TGCGCCAGCAGCTTAAGGACTGACTCCTACAATGAGCAGTTCTTC
CASSLRTDSYNEQFF
>TRBJ2-2|many|.|TRBV5-1
TGCGCCAGCAACCTGGGACGTACGAACACCGGGGAGCTGTTTTTT
CASNLGRTNTGELFF
>TRBJ1-2|many|TRBD1|TRBV7-2
TGTGCCAGCAGCTTGGACAGGGAGGCTGGCGGCTACACCTTC
CASSLDREAGGYTF
>TRBJ2-3|many|.|TRBV6-2/TRBV6-3
TGTGCCAGCACCCCCCGTGCGGGATCTACAGATACGCAGTATTTT
CASTPRAGSTDTQYF
>TRBJ2-2|many|TRBD1|TRBV20-1
TGCAGTGCTTCCGGGACAGGGGGGGTGTTTTTT
CSASGTGGVFF
>TRBJ2-3|many|.|TRBV19
TGTGCCAGTAGTCCCGTCGGGGGCGGCACAGATACGCAGTATTTT
CASSPVGGGTDTQYF
>TRBJ2-1|.|.|TRBV6-1
TGTGCCAGCAGTGAGCCCCCTATTGACAATGAGCAGTTCTTC
CASSEPPIDNEQFF
>TRBJ2-7|many|.|TRBV29-1
TGCAGCGCCAACTCTCTGAACTACGAGCAGTACTTC
CSANSLNYEQYF
>TRBJ2-1|many|TRBD2|TRBV20-1
TGCAGTGCTAGGGGACTAGCGGGGTACAATGAGCAGTTCTTC
CSARGLAGYNEQFF
>TRBJ2-7|medium-sized|TRBD1|TRBV5-1
TGCGCCAGCAGCTCCGGACAGGGGTCCTACGAGCAGTACTTC
CASSSGQGSYEQYF
>TRBJ1-2|many|.|TRBV7-2
TGTGCCAGCAGCTTGACTCGACTCAGGGATTTCGGAGGCTACACCTTC
CASSLTRLRDFGGYTF
>TRBJ2-5|many|TRBD2|TRBV4-3
TGCGCCAGCAGCCAAGATAGAACTAGCGGGAGGACACCCCAAGAGACCCAGTACTTC
CASSQDRTSGRTPQETQYF
>TRBJ2-5|many|.|TRBV7-8
TGTGCCAGCAGCCCCCAACAGCAAGAGACCCAGTACTTC
CASSPQQQETQYF
>TRBJ2-5|many|.|TRBV10-1
TGCGCCGCTCCGGGAGAGGGGGACCAAGAGACCCAGTACTTC
CAAPGEGDQETQYF